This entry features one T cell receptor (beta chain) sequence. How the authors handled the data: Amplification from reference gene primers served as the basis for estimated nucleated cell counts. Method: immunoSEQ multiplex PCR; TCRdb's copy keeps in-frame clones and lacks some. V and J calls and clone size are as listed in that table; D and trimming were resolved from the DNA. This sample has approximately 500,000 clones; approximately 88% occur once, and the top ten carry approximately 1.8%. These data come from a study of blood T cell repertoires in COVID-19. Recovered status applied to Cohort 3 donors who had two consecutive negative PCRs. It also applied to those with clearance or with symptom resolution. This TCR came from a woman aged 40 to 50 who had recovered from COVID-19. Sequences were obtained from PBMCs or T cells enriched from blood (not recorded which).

The DNA of the CDR3 is TGTGCCACCACTTCGGACAGGGGCTACGAGCAGTACTTC. Encoded protein: CATTSDRGYEQYF. The chain employs TRBV15 and TRBJ2-7; the match to TRBD1 covers 9 bases. V was pared by 7 bases and J by 3 bases, with 4 bases of the junction left unmatched. The length of the CDR3 is 13 residues. Looked up from germline, CDR1 is LNHNV and CDR2 is YYDKDF (reference sequence).